This T cell receptor beta chain came from a study of cytomegalovirus exposure and HLA in healthy donors. CDR3 length equals 15 residues. V shed 1 base and J 7 bases; nucleotides not matched to a gene: 5. Looked up from germline, CDR1 is MGHRA and CDR2 is YSYEKL. Regarding donors, all were healthy bone marrow donors. The PCR contained 60 Vbeta and 13 Jbeta primers. Data came from immunoSEQ multiplex PCR; TCRdb stores just in-frame clones and leaves some out. The sample holds some 170,000 clones, roughly four fifths seen once. The chain has TRBV4-1 and TRBJ2-1, with 9 bases that match TRBD2. The sequenced sample was PBMCs. The source of this sequence is a man aged 35-49 years in good health and CMV-seronegative. The CDR3 DNA follows: TGCGCCAGCAGCCAAGGCGGGGGGGCTTTTAATGAGCAGTTCTTC. Protein sequence: CASSQGGGAFNEQFF.